Shown below are 29 T cell receptor beta chains from a single sample sequenced in a study of blood T cell repertoires in COVID-19. Only in-frame clones appear in the TCRdb table, and some are missing; sequencing was by immunoSEQ multiplex PCR. Of about 140,000 clones listed, approximately 86% are singletons. The sequenced material came from peripheral blood. All receptors come from a woman aged 55-70 years with acute or convalescent COVID-19.

The rearrangement uses TRBV7-2 and TRBJ1-6, with 7 bases lining up with TRBD1. The trim removed 4 bases at V and 8 bases at J, leaving 11 bases unmatched. The germline CDR1 and CDR2 sequences are SGHTA and FQGNSA. The CDR3 contains 16 residues. DNA for the CDR3: TGTGCCAGCAGCTCATCCCGGGAGGGGGCGCATTCACCCCTCCACTTT. The encoded protein is CASSSSREGAHSPLHF.

The chain employs TRBV30 and TRBJ2-3; weak D call: TRBD1 (5 bases). The ends were cut back, 7 bases at V and 4 bases at J, with 15 bases in the middle. The CDR3 loop spans 13 amino acids. Germline V gene lookup returns CDR1 GTSNPN and CDR2 SVGIG (reference sequence). The CDR3, as DNA: TGTGCCTCCCAGGGCCCCTTCCCAGATACGCAGTATTTT. Its translation: CASQGPFPDTQYF.

The chain employs TRBV5-1 and TRBJ2-6, with D perhaps TRBD1 (5 bases). V was trimmed by 4 bases and J by 0 bases, leaving 5 bases between them. The CDR3 runs 14 residues. Germline V gene sequence: CDR1 SGHRS, CDR2 YFSETQ. The CDR3 DNA reads as TGCGCCAGCAGCGACAGCTCTGGGGCCAACGTCCTGACTTTC. Its translation: CASSDSSGANVLTF. The full variable domain, rest sourced from reference TRBV5-1 and TRBJ2-6, is KAGVTQTPRYLIKTRGQQVTLSCSPISGHRSVSWYQQTPGQGLQFLFEYFSETQRNKGNFPGRFSGRQFSNSRSEMNVSTLELGDSALYLCASSDSSGANVLTFGAGSRLTVL.

The CDR3 nucleotides are TGTGCCAGCAGCGTGACAGAGAATAATTCACCCCTCCACTTT. Its protein is CASSVTENNSPLHF. The chain couples TRBV5-8 to TRBJ1-6, with TRBD1 as a possible D gene (5 bases). The germline CDR1 and CDR2 sequences are SGHTS and YDEGEE. V gave up 4 bases and J gave up 5 bases, with 10 bases separating them. The CDR3 runs to 14 residues.

The genes are TRBV11-2 and TRBJ2-1, with 8 bases lining up with TRBD1. V trimming: 5 bases; J trimming: 2 bases; junction bases outside the gene matches: 5. This CDR3 is 15 amino acids long. Looked up from germline, CDR1 is SGHAT and CDR2 is FQNNGV. CDR3 coding DNA: TGTGCCAGCAGCCCCGTGACAGGGGCCTACAATGAGCAGTTCTTC. This gives the protein CASSPVTGAYNEQFF. Supplemented by reference TRBV11-2 and TRBJ2-1, the full variable domain reads EAGVAQSPRYKIIEKRQSVAFWCNPISGHATLYWYQQILGQGPKLLIQFQNNGVVDDSQLPKDRFSAERLKGVDSTLKIQPAKLEDSAVYLCASSPVTGAYNEQFFGPGTRLTVL.

J is TRBJ2-2 and V is TRBV7-2, with a possible D match to TRBD2 (6 bases). Germline V gene data show CDR1 as SGHTA and CDR2 as FQGNSA. This CDR3 comprises 16 residues. V lost 1 base and J 1 base, leaving 10 bases between the germline ends. The CDR3 loop reads CASSLVAGGNTGELFF. In nucleotides, the CDR3 is TGTGCCAGCAGCTTAGTCGCCGGGGGGAACACCGGGGAGCTGTTTTTT.

J is TRBJ1-1 and V is TRBV19; 10 nucleotides line up with TRBD1. V was pared by 3 bases and J by 8 bases, with 9 bases of the junction left unmatched. This CDR3 comprises 15 residues. The germline V gene encodes CDR1 LNHDA and CDR2 SQIVND (reference sequence). The CDR3 sequence: CASSMGWTGGSEAFF. The CDR3 region has the DNA TGTGCCAGTAGTATGGGGTGGACAGGGGGTTCCGAAGCTTTCTTT.

The chain recombines TRBV5-1 with TRBJ2-3, with 10 positions matching TRBD2. There are 15 residues in the CDR3. CDR1 and CDR2 from the germline V gene are SGHRS and YFSETQ. After removal of 2 bases from V and 2 bases from J, the junction contained 2 bases not matched to a gene. Written as DNA, the CDR3 is TGCGCCAGCAGCTTAGCGGGGGGGGTCACAGATACGCAGTATTTT. This sequence encodes CASSLAGGVTDTQYF.

This rearrangement joins TRBV30 to TRBJ1-3; D gene uncertain. This CDR3 contains 12 residues. Germline V lookup: CDR1 GTSNPN, CDR2 SVGIG (reference sequence). Deletions cut 0 bases from V and 7 bases from J, with 7 bases between. The CDR3 DNA follows: TGTGCCTGGAGTGTCGCCCAGAACACCATATATTTT. Its translation is CAWSVAQNTIYF.

A single count supports this clone. The V and J genes are TRBV7-2 and TRBJ2-7; 9 nucleotides align to TRBD1. The CDR3 is made up of 15 amino acids. Germline lookup yields CDR1 SGHTA and CDR2 FQGNSA. J gave up 5 bases and V 7 bases, and 12 bases lay outside the gene matches. The DNA for the CDR3 is TGTGCCAGCAAAACGGGGACAGGGAATTTGCACGAGCAGTACTTC. It specifies CASKTGTGNLHEQYF. Using reference TRBV7-2 and TRBJ2-7 for the parts outside the CDR3, the full variable domain is GAGVSQSPSNKVTEKGKDVELRCDPISGHTALYWYRQSLGQGLEFLIYFQGNSAPDKSGLPSDRFSAERTGGSVSTLTIQRTQQEDSAVYLCASKTGTGNLHEQYFGPGTRLTVT.

The chain combines TRBV6-1 with TRBJ1-5, with a weak D call TRBD1 (5 bases). The CDR3 length is 14 residues. V was shortened by 1 base and J by 7 bases, with 11 bases between the two germline ends. Germline V gene sequence: CDR1 MNHNS, CDR2 SASEGT. The CDR3 here is CASSEGRGWQPQHF. Here the CDR3 DNA reads TGTGCCAGCAGTGAAGGGAGGGGATGGCAGCCCCAGCATTTT.

V and J are TRBV18 and TRBJ2-3; maybe TRBD1 (6 bases). V lost 4 bases to trimming and J lost 2 bases, with 10 bases between them. Germline assignment: CDR1 KGHSH and CDR2 LQKENI. This CDR3 comprises 14 residues. The DNA of the CDR3 is TGTGCCAGCTCACTACAGGGTTACACAGATACGCAGTATTTT. Translated: CASSLQGYTDTQYF.

V is TRBV7-3 and J is TRBJ1-2, with 9 bases fitting TRBD1. The V gene end was trimmed by 1 base and the J gene end by 7 bases; junction bases not matched to a gene: 7. This CDR3 comprises 15 residues. CDR1 and CDR2 from the germline V gene are SGHTA and FQGTGA. The CDR3 region is CASSLMGQGMGGYTF. DNA of the CDR3: TGTGCCAGCAGCTTAATGGGACAGGGTATGGGTGGCTACACCTTC.

This chain uses TRBV19 with TRBJ1-3; tentatively, D is TRBD1 (5 bases). Trimming left V 7 bases short and J 4 bases short, with 17 bases between. Germline values: CDR1 LNHDA, CDR2 SQIVND (reference sequence). The CDR3 totals 15 residues. The CDR3 nucleotides read TGTGCCAGTACCCTATCTAGGGGTTACGGAAACACCATATATTTT. Amino acid sequence: CASTLSRGYGNTIYF.

The chain couples TRBV2 to TRBJ1-1, with D possibly matching TRBD1 (5 bases). V was clipped by 8 bases and J by 3 bases, with 10 bases between them. The CDR3 has 12 amino acids. Germline CDR1 reads SNHLY; CDR2 reads FYNNEI. CDR3 DNA sequence: TGTGCCAGCTCACAGGTTGACACTGAAGCTTTCTTT. Amino acid sequence: CASSQVDTEAFF.

The chain is built from TRBV5-1 and TRBJ2-1, with 10 bases aligning to TRBD2. This CDR3 spans 15 amino acids. From germline, CDR1 is SGHRS and CDR2 YFSETQ. The J segment lost 8 bases and the V segment lost 0 bases, leaving 5 bases of the junction unmatched. The CDR3 DNA reads TGCGCCAGCAGCTTGGAGTCTAGCGGGGGAGATGAGCAGTTCTTC. Amino acids: CASSLESSGGDEQFF. Together with reference TRBV5-1 and TRBJ2-1, the CDR3 gives the full variable domain: KAGVTQTPRYLIKTRGQQVTLSCSPISGHRSVSWYQQTPGQGLQFLFEYFSETQRNKGNFPGRFSGRQFSNSRSEMNVSTLELGDSALYLCASSLESSGGDEQFFGPGTRLTVL.

This sequence joins TRBV2 and TRBJ2-1, with TRBD2 identical over 11 bases. The germline gives CDR1 SNHLY, CDR2 FYNNEI. Unmatched junction bases numbered 1, after V lost 6 bases and J lost 0 bases. This CDR3 spans 15 amino acids. CDR3 loop: CASSLAGGSYNEQFF. CDR3 sequence (DNA): TGTGCCAGCAGCCTAGCGGGGGGCTCCTACAATGAGCAGTTCTTC.

The chain employs TRBV4-3 and TRBJ1-6, with TRBD1 matching 10 bases. The CDR3 length is 15 residues. CDR1 is LGHNA, CDR2 YSLEER, per germline. After removal of 6 bases from V and 6 bases from J, the junction contained 5 bases not matched to a gene. CDR3 in DNA: TGCGCCAGCAGGTACCGGGACAGGGGTAATTCACCCCTCCACTTT. It specifies CASRYRDRGNSPLHF.

The chain couples TRBV9 to TRBJ2-3, with a tentative D call TRBD1 (6 bases). The germline gives CDR1 SGDLS, CDR2 YYNGEE. V dropped 0 bases and J dropped 0 bases, with 14 bases sitting between them. The CDR3 consists of 17 residues. The CDR3 nucleotides are TGTGCCAGCAGCGTAGAAGGGTCAGGGGCTAGCACAGATACGCAGTATTTT. Its protein product is CASSVEGSGASTDTQYF. The full variable domain, with the rest looked up from reference TRBV9 and TRBJ2-3, is DSGVTQTPKHLITATGQRVTLRCSPRSGDLSVYWYQQSLDQGLQFLIQYYNGEERAKGNILERFSAQQFPDLHSELNLSSLELGDSALYFCASSVEGSGASTDTQYFGPGTRLTVL.

In the case of this clone: One end of the junction fails to match germline, which may point to a read error. The V call is TRBV28, the J call TRBJ1-4; 7 bases fit TRBD1. The CDR3 has 12 residues. The germline CDR1 and CDR2 sequences are MDHEN and SYDVKM. The CDR3 region has the DNA TGTGCCAGCAGTTTTTCGGACAGGCCCTTGAAATTC. Translated: CASSFSDRPLKF.

This clone occurred once. J is TRBJ2-7 and V is TRBV29-1; 10 positions agree with TRBD2. V shed 4 bases, J shed 6 bases, and the junction held 9 bases outside the gene matches. CDR1 SQVTM and CDR2 ANQGSEA come from the germline V gene. CDR3 length: 14 residues. CDR3 amino acids: CSVVTSGAVSEQYF. The DNA for the CDR3 is TGCAGCGTTGTAACTAGCGGGGCAGTAAGCGAGCAGTACTTC.

The chain combines TRBV5-1 with TRBJ1-2; TRBD1 aligns across 9 bases. Per the germline V gene, CDR1 is SGHRS and CDR2 is YFSETQ. This CDR3 has 14 amino acids. The ends lost 4 bases at V and 4 bases at J; junction bases unmatched: 5. CDR3 in DNA: TGCGCCAGCAGCCTGGGACAGGGACTCTATGGCTACACCTTC. Protein product: CASSLGQGLYGYTF. The entire variable domain, with the rest obtained from reference TRBV5-1 and TRBJ1-2, is as follows: KAGVTQTPRYLIKTRGQQVTLSCSPISGHRSVSWYQQTPGQGLQFLFEYFSETQRNKGNFPGRFSGRQFSNSRSEMNVSTLELGDSALYLCASSLGQGLYGYTFGSGTRLTVV.

The chain combines TRBV3-1 (or the pseudogene TRBV3-2) with TRBJ1-5; D may be TRBD1 (5 bases). CDR1 LGHDT and CDR2 YNNKEL come from the germline V gene (reference sequence). Trimming pared 0 bases from V and 13 bases from J, leaving 19 bases between. This CDR3 contains 15 residues. The CDR3 nucleotides read TGTGCCAGCAGCCAAGAGTGGGGGGGATCTTTTAATCAGCATTTT. It codes for CASSQEWGGSFNQHF.

V gene TRBV2 combines with J gene TRBJ1-3; D remains unclear. Trimming took 5 bases from V and 7 from J, leaving 3 bases between them. This CDR3 region has 10 residues. The germline CDR1 and CDR2 sequences are SNHLY and FYNNEI. DNA for the CDR3: TGTGCCAGCAGTCAGAACACCATATATTTT. This gives the protein CASSQNTIYF.

The V and J genes are TRBV5-6 and TRBJ1-6; D call uncertain. Germline V lookup: CDR1 SGHDT, CDR2 YYEEEE. CDR3 length equals 15 residues. V lost 1 base, J lost 0 bases, and 5 bases lay in between. The CDR3 spells CASSLISSYNSPLHF. CDR3 sequence (DNA): TGTGCCAGCAGCTTGATCAGCTCCTATAATTCACCCCTCCACTTT. Complete variable domain (other parts from reference TRBV5-6 and TRBJ1-6): DAGVTQSPTHLIKTRGQQVTLRCSPKSGHDTVSWYQQALGQGPQFIFQYYEEEERQRGNFPDRFSGHQFPNYSSELNVNALLLGDSALYLCASSLISSYNSPLHFGNGTRLTVT.

The V call is TRBV3-1 (or the pseudogene TRBV3-2), the J call TRBJ1-4; a possible D gene is TRBD1 (6 bases). The CDR3 loop spans 16 amino acids. V lost 3 bases and J lost 6, with 17 bases in between. The V gene's germline CDR1 is LGHDT and CDR2 YNNKEL (reference sequence). CDR3 bases: TGTGCCAGCAGCCATGCTGTTGCAGGGGCATATGAAAAACTGTTTTTT. It is translated as CASSHAVAGAYEKLFF.

The rearrangement uses TRBV3-1 (or the pseudogene TRBV3-2) and TRBJ2-5, with D unresolved. V shed 4 bases and J shed 2 bases, with 5 bases lying between them. The germline V gene encodes CDR1 LGHDT and CDR2 YNNKEL (reference sequence). CDR3 size: 12 residues. The CDR3 protein is CASSRRQETQYF. For the CDR3, the DNA is TGTGCCAGCAGCCGTCGGCAAGAGACCCAGTACTTC.

The rearrangement links TRBV11-1 to TRBJ1-1, with D possibly being TRBD1 (6 bases). V gave up 5 bases and J gave up 2 bases, with 18 bases separating them. The germline CDR1 and CDR2 sequences are SGHAT and FQDESV (reference sequence). This CDR3 has 16 amino acids. For the CDR3, the DNA is TGTGCCAGCAGCGGGAGATTTGGACAGATTAACACTGAAGCTTTCTTT. Translated, it gives CASSGRFGQINTEAFF.

This rearrangement joins TRBV11-2 to TRBJ2-5, with 8 bases that match TRBD1. CDR3 length equals 14 residues. With 5 bases clipped from V and 4 bases from J, the junction kept 6 bases outside the gene matches. Germline V gives CDR1 SGHAT, CDR2 FQNNGV. CDR3 sequence: CASSVGQEVETQYF. The CDR3 bases are TGTGCCAGCAGCGTGGGACAGGAGGTAGAGACCCAGTACTTC.